This T cell receptor (beta chain) was profiled in a study of blood T cell repertoires in COVID-19. Germline CDR1 MNHEY, CDR2 SVGAGI. Trimming took 5 bases from V and 6 from J; bases not matched to a gene: 1. The CDR3 consists of 13 residues. The repertoire was sequenced with immunoSEQ multiplex PCR; TCRdb's copy has only in-frame clones and lacks some. This table holds tens of thousands of clones, around nine tenths found once. Sequencing was carried out using peripheral blood. The chain couples TRBV6-5 to TRBJ2-1; 10 bases fit TRBD1. This clonotype was obtained from a human donor in a cohort sampled during active COVID-19. CDR3 region: CASSRTGGNEQFF. CDR3 DNA: TGTGCCAGCAGTCGGACAGGGGGCAATGAGCAGTTCTTC.